This TCR beta chain was documented in a study of shared clonotypes between healthy human individuals. V lost 0 bases and J lost 0, with 9 bases in between. Germline V lookup: CDR1 MNHEY, CDR2 SVGAGI. The CDR3 has 16 amino acids. Assay used: immunoSEQ multiplex PCR; TCRdb lists only in-frame clones, some missing. The repertoire has about 1.4 million clones, approximately 96% of them found once; the top ten carry approximately 1.2%. The TCR was taken from a man under 40 in good health. The genes are TRBV6-5 and TRBJ2-1; D is possibly TRBD1 (6 bases). The specimen was naive CD4+ T cells sorted from blood. Noted subset: CD45RA+ positively selected. Here the CDR3 DNA reads TGTGCCAGCAGTTACTCAGGACAGAGCTCCTACAATGAGCAGTTCTTC. Residues: CASSYSGQSSYNEQFF.